This T cell receptor (beta chain) was sequenced for a study of blood T cell repertoires in COVID-19. V was pared by 2 bases and J by 3 bases, with 14 bases between. The germline CDR1 and CDR2 sequences are GTSNPN and SVGIG (reference sequence). CDR3 size: 15 residues. This table comes from immunoSEQ multiplex PCR, and its TCRdb copy is limited to in-frame clones, with some not included. Among roughly 330,000 clones listed, more than 75% were seen once. This receptor was taken from a woman aged 18 to 35 who had recovered from COVID-19. Sequencing was carried out using PBMCs or T cells enriched from blood (not recorded which). The V and J genes are TRBV30 and TRBJ1-5, with D unclear. CDR3 nucleotides: TGTGCCTGGAGTCCACCCTGGGCTAACAATCAGCCCCAGCATTTT. Its protein product is CAWSPPWANNQPQHF.